A selection of T cell receptor beta chains follows, all from one sample in a study of early T cells in non-severe SARS-CoV-2 infection. TCRdb itself ran the 5' RACE reads through MiXCR, one entry per CDR3 protein. The sample has about 110,000 distinct CDR3 sequences, 9% to 13% seen once; the top ten hold around 3%. The sample taken for sequencing was whole blood. These receptors originate from an adult who was a healthcare worker with PCR-confirmed SARS-CoV-2 infection or an uninfected control (not recorded which). CDR3s include the opening cysteine and the closing phenylalanine or tryptophan. Fields, in order: CDR3 protein, CDR3 DNA, J gene, clone size, D gene, V gene. D genes are given only for firm matches. The size entry is marked missing in some rows and otherwise reads once, few, many or a size class.

CDR3aa: CSARDRSYDQPQHF
CDR3nt: TGCAGTGCTAGAGATAGGTCGTATGATCAGCCCCAGCATTTT
j_gene: TRBJ1-5
abundance: many
d_gene: .
v_gene: TRBV20-1

CDR3aa: CASSQNTGPIEAFF
CDR3nt: TGTGCCAGCTCCCAAAACACAGGGCCTATAGAAGCTTTCTTT
j_gene: TRBJ1-1
abundance: many
d_gene: .
v_gene: TRBV18

CDR3aa: CASSQGKAEAFF
CDR3nt: TGTGCCAGCAGCCAAGGGAAGGCTGAAGCTTTCTTT
j_gene: TRBJ1-1
abundance: many
d_gene: .
v_gene: TRBV3-1

CDR3aa: CAWSAPRRETQYF
CDR3nt: TGTGCCTGGAGTGCCCCCCGGCGGGAGACCCAGTACTTC
j_gene: TRBJ2-5
abundance: few
d_gene: .
v_gene: TRBV30

CDR3aa: CASSEETGAKGSPLHF
CDR3nt: TGTGCCAGCAGTGAAGAAACAGGGGCAAAAGGATCACCCCTCCACTTT
j_gene: TRBJ1-6
abundance: .
d_gene: TRBD1
v_gene: TRBV2

CDR3aa: CASSDTGGEGAFF
CDR3nt: TGTGCCAGCTCGGACACAGGGGGCGAGGGAGCTTTCTTT
j_gene: TRBJ1-1
abundance: many
d_gene: TRBD1
v_gene: TRBV18

CDR3aa: CASRPLAGTDTQYF
CDR3nt: TGCGCCAGCAGACCTCTAGCGGGGACAGATACGCAGTATTTT
j_gene: TRBJ2-3
abundance: few
d_gene: TRBD2
v_gene: TRBV5-1

CDR3aa: CASSLDGGELFF
CDR3nt: TGTGCCAGCAGCTTAGACGGCGGGGAGCTGTTTTTT
j_gene: TRBJ2-2
abundance: many
d_gene: .
v_gene: TRBV7-6

CDR3aa: CASSLGGLAYEQYF
CDR3nt: TGTGCCAGCAGCTTAGGTGGACTAGCCTACGAGCAGTACTTC
j_gene: TRBJ2-7
abundance: many
d_gene: TRBD2
v_gene: TRBV7-6

CDR3aa: CATRANRGEAFF
CDR3nt: TGTGCCACCAGAGCTAACCGAGGTGAAGCTTTCTTT
j_gene: TRBJ1-1
abundance: many
d_gene: .
v_gene: TRBV24-1

CDR3aa: CASSSRGTGISTNEKLFF
CDR3nt: TGTGCCAGCAGCTCCCGCGGGACAGGGATCTCAACTAATGAAAAACTGTTTTTT
j_gene: TRBJ1-4
abundance: many
d_gene: TRBD1
v_gene: TRBV11-2

CDR3aa: CSVVPGSGYGYTF
CDR3nt: TGCAGCGTTGTCCCAGGTAGTGGCTATGGCTACACCTTC
j_gene: TRBJ1-2
abundance: few
d_gene: .
v_gene: TRBV29-1

CDR3aa: CASSYPQGQQETQYF
CDR3nt: TGTGCCAGCAGTTACCCACAGGGGCAACAAGAGACCCAGTACTTC
j_gene: TRBJ2-5
abundance: few
d_gene: TRBD1
v_gene: TRBV6-6

CDR3aa: CAWSVSGGGEQYF
CDR3nt: TGTGCCTGGAGTGTATCCGGGGGCGGCGAGCAGTACTTC
j_gene: TRBJ2-7
abundance: many
d_gene: .
v_gene: TRBV30

CDR3aa: CSVSPGVGEQYF
CDR3nt: TGCAGCGTGAGCCCAGGGGTAGGCGAGCAGTACTTC
j_gene: TRBJ2-7
abundance: many
d_gene: .
v_gene: TRBV29-1

CDR3aa: CASSLRDGSYEQYF
CDR3nt: TGCGCCAGCAGTCTTCGGGACGGGTCCTACGAGCAGTACTTC
j_gene: TRBJ2-7
abundance: many
d_gene: .
v_gene: TRBV5-1

CDR3aa: CASSPTLPMNTEAFF
CDR3nt: TGTGCCAGCAGCCCCACCCTACCTATGAACACTGAAGCTTTCTTT
j_gene: TRBJ1-1
abundance: .
d_gene: .
v_gene: TRBV14

CDR3aa: CASSQVADQETQYF
CDR3nt: TGCGCCAGCAGCCAGGTGGCGGATCAAGAGACCCAGTACTTC
j_gene: TRBJ2-5
abundance: few
d_gene: .
v_gene: TRBV5-1

CDR3aa: CASSRGLAGHNEQFF
CDR3nt: TGTGCCAGCAGTAGGGGACTAGCGGGCCACAATGAGCAGTTCTTC
j_gene: TRBJ2-1
abundance: few
d_gene: TRBD2
v_gene: TRBV7-2

CDR3aa: CSVEPGSETQYF
CDR3nt: TGCAGCGTTGAACCGGGGTCAGAGACCCAGTACTTC
j_gene: TRBJ2-5
abundance: .
d_gene: .
v_gene: TRBV29-1

CDR3aa: CSAAPPQGWYGYTF
CDR3nt: TGCAGTGCTGCTCCTCCCCAGGGTTGGTATGGCTACACCTTC
j_gene: TRBJ1-2
abundance: .
d_gene: .
v_gene: TRBV20-1

CDR3aa: CASSFKRGNNEQFF
CDR3nt: TGTGCCAGCAGTTTTAAGCGGGGCAACAATGAGCAGTTCTTC
j_gene: TRBJ2-1
abundance: few
d_gene: TRBD2
v_gene: TRBV28

CDR3aa: CASLSGDEQFF
CDR3nt: TGTGCCAGCCTTAGTGGGGATGAGCAGTTCTTC
j_gene: TRBJ2-1
abundance: .
d_gene: .
v_gene: TRBV2

CDR3aa: CASSFDRGPNYGYTF
CDR3nt: TGTGCCAGCAGTTTCGACAGGGGGCCAAACTATGGCTACACCTTC
j_gene: TRBJ1-2
abundance: many
d_gene: TRBD1
v_gene: TRBV2

CDR3aa: CASRQAGGGTGELFF
CDR3nt: TGTGCCAGCAGACAAGCGGGAGGGGGCACCGGGGAGCTGTTTTTT
j_gene: TRBJ2-2
abundance: many
d_gene: TRBD2
v_gene: TRBV2

CDR3aa: CASSFGLAGVETQYF
CDR3nt: TGTGCCAGCAGCTTTGGACTAGCGGGGGTGGAGACCCAGTACTTC
j_gene: TRBJ2-5
abundance: many
d_gene: TRBD2
v_gene: TRBV7-2

CDR3aa: CAWTGLAGVDTQYF
CDR3nt: TGTGCCTGGACGGGACTAGCGGGAGTGGATACGCAGTATTTT
j_gene: TRBJ2-3
abundance: few
d_gene: TRBD2
v_gene: TRBV30

CDR3aa: CASSFALRAGYADTQYF
CDR3nt: TGTGCCAGCAGCTTCGCTCTCAGGGCGGGATATGCAGATACGCAGTATTTT
j_gene: TRBJ2-3
abundance: many
d_gene: .
v_gene: TRBV7-6

CDR3aa: CASSPGRQTYEQYF
CDR3nt: TGTGCCAGCAGCCCCGGACGGCAAACCTACGAGCAGTACTTC
j_gene: TRBJ2-7
abundance: few
d_gene: .
v_gene: TRBV11-2

CDR3aa: CAWSPGRKNTEAFF
CDR3nt: TGTGCCTGGAGCCCGGGACGGAAGAACACTGAAGCTTTCTTT
j_gene: TRBJ1-1
abundance: many
d_gene: .
v_gene: TRBV30

CDR3aa: CASSHFGLSYEQYF
CDR3nt: TGTGCCAGCAGCCACTTTGGCCTCTCCTACGAGCAGTACTTC
j_gene: TRBJ2-7
abundance: .
d_gene: .
v_gene: TRBV3-1

CDR3aa: CATSGPKQGSNNEQFF
CDR3nt: TGTGCCACCAGTGGCCCCAAGCAGGGGTCGAACAATGAGCAGTTCTTC
j_gene: TRBJ2-1
abundance: many
d_gene: .
v_gene: TRBV24-1

CDR3aa: CASSLGRAGSYEQYF
CDR3nt: TGTGCCAGCAGCTTGGGCAGGGCCGGCTCCTACGAGCAGTACTTC
j_gene: TRBJ2-7
abundance: few
d_gene: .
v_gene: TRBV5-4

CDR3aa: CASSYLQAFSTDTQYF
CDR3nt: TGTGCCAGCAGTTACCTCCAAGCGTTTAGCACAGATACGCAGTATTTT
j_gene: TRBJ2-3
abundance: .
d_gene: .
v_gene: TRBV27

CDR3aa: CASSSTSGSPNRSYNEQFF
CDR3nt: TGCGCCAGCAGTTCGACTAGCGGGAGTCCCAATAGGTCCTACAATGAGCAGTTCTTC
j_gene: TRBJ2-1
abundance: many
d_gene: TRBD2
v_gene: TRBV10-1

CDR3aa: CSARNGLEDGETQYF
CDR3nt: TGCAGTGCTAGAAACGGACTAGAGGATGGAGAGACCCAGTACTTC
j_gene: TRBJ2-5
abundance: few
d_gene: TRBD2
v_gene: TRBV20-1

CDR3aa: CASSLIAGGSHNEQFF
CDR3nt: TGTGCCAGCAGCTTAATCGCGGGAGGGTCTCACAATGAGCAGTTCTTC
j_gene: TRBJ2-1
abundance: many
d_gene: TRBD2
v_gene: TRBV7-6

CDR3aa: CASSPTGFPYEQYF
CDR3nt: TGTGCCAGCTCACCGACAGGTTTCCCCTACGAGCAGTACTTC
j_gene: TRBJ2-7
abundance: few
d_gene: .
v_gene: TRBV18

CDR3aa: CASSLGPSSTQYF
CDR3nt: TGTGCCAGCAGCTTAGGCCCTAGCTCGACGCAGTATTTT
j_gene: TRBJ2-3
abundance: many
d_gene: .
v_gene: TRBV11-2

CDR3aa: CASSPVGAVNTEAFF
CDR3nt: TGCGCCAGCAGCCCCGTTGGTGCCGTGAACACTGAAGCTTTCTTT
j_gene: TRBJ1-1
abundance: .
d_gene: .
v_gene: TRBV5-1

CDR3aa: CASSQDLVRGADTQYF
CDR3nt: TGTGCCAGCAGCCAAGATTTGGTGCGGGGGGCGGATACGCAGTATTTT
j_gene: TRBJ2-3
abundance: many
d_gene: TRBD2
v_gene: TRBV3-1

CDR3aa: CASNLQRPSGTGAYEQYF
CDR3nt: TGTGCCAGCAACCTACAACGACCCAGCGGGACAGGGGCCTACGAGCAGTACTTC
j_gene: TRBJ2-7
abundance: few
d_gene: TRBD1
v_gene: TRBV6-2/TRBV6-3

CDR3aa: CASSAGTGKETQYF
CDR3nt: TGTGCCAGCAGCGCAGGGACAGGGAAAGAGACCCAGTACTTC
j_gene: TRBJ2-5
abundance: .
d_gene: TRBD1
v_gene: TRBV11-1

CDR3aa: CASTPLVWAFF
CDR3nt: TGTGCCAGCACCCCCCTCGTTTGGGCTTTCTTT
j_gene: TRBJ1-1
abundance: .
d_gene: .
v_gene: TRBV7-9

CDR3aa: CASSQVQGSYGYTF
CDR3nt: TGTGCCAGCAGCCAAGTACAGGGATCCTATGGCTACACCTTC
j_gene: TRBJ1-2
abundance: few
d_gene: .
v_gene: TRBV3-1

CDR3aa: CASSVDEGVYTGELFF
CDR3nt: TGTGCCAGCAGCGTAGATGAGGGCGTGTACACCGGGGAGCTGTTTTTT
j_gene: TRBJ2-2
abundance: .
d_gene: .
v_gene: TRBV9

CDR3aa: CAWSPLAGGPWDTQYF
CDR3nt: TGTGCCTGGAGTCCCCTAGCGGGAGGGCCGTGGGATACGCAGTATTTT
j_gene: TRBJ2-3
abundance: .
d_gene: TRBD2
v_gene: TRBV30

CDR3aa: CASSFRQYNEQFF
CDR3nt: TGTGCCAGCAGCTTTAGACAGTACAATGAGCAGTTCTTC
j_gene: TRBJ2-1
abundance: few
d_gene: .
v_gene: TRBV11-2

CDR3aa: CASSLGGGDSPLHF
CDR3nt: TGTGCCAGCAGCCTCGGGGGCGGCGATTCACCCCTCCACTTT
j_gene: TRBJ1-6
abundance: many
d_gene: .
v_gene: TRBV7-3

CDR3aa: CASSLNWNGYTF
CDR3nt: TGCGCCAGCAGCCTAAATTGGAATGGCTACACCTTC
j_gene: TRBJ1-2
abundance: many
d_gene: .
v_gene: TRBV5-1

CDR3aa: CSASGTRAFADGELFF
CDR3nt: TGCAGTGCTAGCGGGACTAGAGCCTTCGCGGACGGGGAGCTGTTTTTT
j_gene: TRBJ2-2
abundance: many
d_gene: TRBD2
v_gene: TRBV20-1